A few counts support the clone carrying this TCR beta chain. Its antigen remains unknown. The data originate from a study of cytomegalovirus exposure and HLA in healthy donors. Study-level results: Clonal expansion, a later analysis showed, was greater in HLA-associated TCR beta chains than in equally common others.

Both 60 Vbeta primers and 13 Jbeta primers went into the PCR. Clones were read by immunoSEQ multiplex PCR, and TCRdb kept only the in-frame ones, dropping some. Of 93,000 or so clones in the sample, around three quarters were seen once. The sequence was collected from a man aged 50 or older in good health and CMV-seropositive. Sequencing input: PBMCs.

CDR3 sequence: CASSGRGAGALEAFF. The DNA of the CDR3 is TGTGCCAGCAGCGGTCGGGGAGCGGGGGCCCTAGAAGCTTTCTTT. The chain combines TRBV6-6 with TRBJ1-1; TRBD1 is a possible D gene (6 bases). The CDR3 runs 15 residues. Germline CDR1 is MNHNY and CDR2 is SVGAGI (reference sequence). V was trimmed by 6 bases and J by 8 bases, leaving 22 bases between them.